Described below is a single T cell receptor (beta chain) sequence and its context. The antigen is not known. The data belong to a study of cytomegalovirus exposure and HLA in healthy donors. Findings of the study overall: Most TCR sequences proved rare, with some public TCRs found in many donors.

V lost 6 bases, J lost 4 bases, and 15 bases lay in between. Germline V gene data show CDR1 as ENHRY and CDR2 as SYGVKD. This CDR3 region has 14 residues. With 60 Vbeta and 13 Jbeta primers, the PCR was carried out. Data came from immunoSEQ multiplex PCR; TCRdb stores just in-frame clones and leaves some out. The table records around 130,000 clones, roughly 79% of them present only once. The chain joins TRBV10-3 to TRBJ1-1; D is perhaps TRBD1 (6 bases). The sample was PBMCs. The sequence was collected from a woman younger than 35 in good health and CMV-seronegative. The CDR3 region has the DNA TGTGCCATCAGGTCAGGGGAAGGGTTCACTGAAGCTTTCTTT. This translates into CAIRSGEGFTEAFF.